This T cell receptor (beta chain) was identified in a study of CD8 T cells in ankylosing spondylitis (dated by TCRdb to 2016 to 2017). In terms of the full investigation: T cell receptor beta repertoires were profiled in healthy donors and ankylosing spondylitis patients so that disease-linked TCR variants could be found. The full study cohort comprised about 23 ankylosing spondylitis patients and about 110 healthy donors. Peripheral blood was sampled, and synovial fluid was additionally collected from ankylosing spondylitis patients.

The study at large found these results: Significant enrichment of the disease-linked clones was reported in matched synovial fluid samples from ankylosing spondylitis patients. Some TCR beta motif variants had previously been reported in synovial fluid and blood of reactive arthritis patients, which suggested common disease-initiation mechanisms. A CD8+ phenotype was shown by the disease-linked clones, which were found at relatively low frequencies in peripheral blood. Blood from ankylosing spondylitis patients appeared to be characterized by a TCR beta motif composed of 7 to 9 highly homologous amino acid variants.

The CDR3 contains 16 residues, cysteine and phenylalanine counted. Only the CDR3 region is kept as DNA, spanning 48 bases read in frame from base 1. The germline V gene gives CDR1 as KGHDR and CDR2 as SFDVKD. The trim is 5 bases for V and 1 base for J, with a gap of 14 bases between the germline ends. As regards this clonotype: There is no known antigen for this receptor. No base quality values were provided; no much bigger clone lies one nucleotide off.

Instrument on record: Illumina HiSeq 2500. Quantitative 5'-RACE with molecular barcodes was the method used to prepare the TCR beta libraries. Per the original workflow: A new computational method, built on a probabilistic model of VDJ rearrangement, was used to identify disease-linked TCR variants. TCRdb itself trimmed the public reads at Q25 with fastp, ran MiXCR and retained productive beta chains. Rows with a matching CDR3 protein are joined into one entry that keeps the most common DNA and genes. Clone size and V and J calls follow TCRdb, not the original study. The sample records almost 400,000 distinct CDR3 sequences, under 25% of which are singletons. Together, the top ten hold about 15% of the sample.

The sample comprised blood, either unsorted or a sorted T cell fraction (not recorded which). The chain was built from TRBV24-1 and TRBJ1-5, with no confident D gene call. This receptor was taken from a male donor with ankylosing spondylitis. The DNA sequence reads TGTGCCACCAGTGCTCCCGCCAGGACGAGCAATCAGCCCCAGCATTTT. Translated, it gives CATSAPARTSNQPQHF.